The 31 T cell receptor beta chains listed next were all sequenced from one sample in a study of CXCR3-negative and CXCR3-positive naive CD8 T cells (dated by TCRdb to about 2019). The sequencer was a NextSeq 550. The Human TCR Profiling Kit (MiLaboratory) was used to prepare UMI-labeled 5' RACE TRB cDNA libraries. Reprocessed by TCRdb, the reads give a single entry per CDR3 protein sequence, without DNA. The sample's own table lists some 66,000 distinct CDR3 sequences. The top ten constitute about 1.5% of the sample. The material sequenced was naive CXCR3- CD8+ T cells from blood. Explained via the paper, the cell subset or site label denotes: CD45RO-CCR7+CD27+CD95- naive CD8+ T cells lacking CXCR3 (TNR3-). These receptors all come from a human donor in good health. Some clones in this sample may be carry-over from other donors' samples.

The chain employs TRBV7-6 and TRBJ2-5. CDR1 SGHVS and CDR2 FNYEAQ come from the germline V gene. CDR3 length: 14 amino acids. The CDR3 here is CASSSRPVQETQYF.

The genes are TRBV13 and TRBJ2-7; TCRdb's D call of TRBD2 is untestable without DNA. Germline V gives CDR1 PRHDT, CDR2 FYEKMQ (reference sequence). This CDR3 region has 17 residues. This chain's CDR3 is CASSLVRGGDLEYEQYF.

The chain couples TRBV10-3 to TRBJ1-4. CDR1 ENHRY and CDR2 SYGVKD come from the germline V gene. The CDR3 length is 14 residues. This CDR3 reads CAISEWLGGEKLFF.

The V and J genes are TRBV7-9 and TRBJ1-1; the TRBD1 assignment by TCRdb is unverifiable without DNA. The CDR3 consists of 15 residues. Per the germline V gene, CDR1 is SEHNR and CDR2 is FQNEAQ (reference sequence). The CDR3: CASSLGWGPNTEAFF.

The chain uses TRBV6-5 and TRBJ1-1. Germline V lookup: CDR1 MNHEY, CDR2 SVGAGI. CDR3 length: 14 residues. The CDR3 reads CASSYQGSYTEAFF.

This chain uses TRBV28 with TRBJ2-7; TCRdb's D call, TRBD1, is unchecked because there is no DNA. Per germline, CDR1 MDHEN and CDR2 SYDVKM. The CDR3 totals 13 residues. CDR3 loop: CASSQYRGDEQYF.

This CDR3 is CSAVGLVGDEQFF. V and J are TRBV20-1 and TRBJ2-1; TCRdb's D call, TRBD2, is unchecked because there is no DNA. This CDR3 has 13 residues. CDR1 is DFQATT and CDR2 is SNEGSKA in the germline V gene (reference sequence).

The rearrangement links TRBV6-5 to TRBJ2-7; TCRdb reports TRBD1, a call that lacks DNA to check it against. Germline loops: CDR1 MNHEY, CDR2 SVGAGI. The CDR3 length is 15 residues. The CDR3 is CASSESGQRTYEQYF.

The chain has TRBV29-1 and TRBJ2-7; TCRdb proposes TRBD1, but this gene call is untestable without DNA. The germline V gene has CDR1 SQVTM and CDR2 ANQGSEA. The CDR3 covers 14 residues. The CDR3 spells CSVPRPGHQYEQYF.

The chain couples TRBV20-1 to TRBJ2-1; TCRdb reports TRBD2, a call that lacks DNA to check it against. Germline loops: CDR1 DFQATT, CDR2 SNEGSKA (reference sequence). The CDR3 loop spans 16 amino acids. The CDR3 is CSARDGLAYPYNEQFF.

This rearrangement joins TRBV29-1 to TRBJ1-2; TCRdb's assignment of TRBD1 cannot be checked, as there is no DNA. This CDR3 has 13 amino acids. CDR1 and CDR2 from the germline V gene are SQVTM and ANQGSEA. This chain's CDR3 is CSVEPGLDYGYTF.

The gene calls are TRBV5-1 and TRBJ1-5; TCRdb picks TRBD1, but there is no DNA to check that call. This CDR3 spans 15 amino acids. Germline V gene sequence: CDR1 SGHRS, CDR2 YFSETQ. The chain's CDR3 is CASRLDRNSNQPQHF. The full variable domain, its missing parts supplied by reference TRBV5-1 and TRBJ1-5, is KAGVTQTPRYLIKTRGQQVTLSCSPISGHRSVSWYQQTPGQGLQFLFEYFSETQRNKGNFPGRFSGRQFSNSRSEMNVSTLELGDSALYLCASRLDRNSNQPQHFGDGTRLSIL.

The V and J genes are TRBV6-5 and TRBJ2-1; TCRdb's D call of TRBD2 is untestable without DNA. Germline values: CDR1 MNHEY, CDR2 SVGAGI. There are 16 residues in the CDR3. CDR3 region: CASSYVAGGPYNEQFF.

This chain links TRBV7-9 with TRBJ2-1; TCRdb designates TRBD2, a call that cannot be tested without DNA. The CDR3 has 14 residues. CDR1 SEHNR and CDR2 FQNEAQ come from the germline V gene (reference sequence). CDR3 sequence: CASSFETSGDEQFF.

This rearrangement joins TRBV4-3 to TRBJ2-7. Germline V gene data show CDR1 as LGHNA and CDR2 as YSLEER. The CDR3 runs 15 residues. CDR3 protein: CASSQDLDSSYEQYF.

The chain links TRBV15 to TRBJ1-5; no DNA is available, so the TRBD1 call from TCRdb remains unchecked. The CDR3 length is 14 residues. CDR1 is LNHNV, CDR2 YYDKDF, per germline (reference sequence). This chain's CDR3 is CATSGDLGNQPQHF.

The chain employs TRBV7-2 and TRBJ2-5; the TCRdb D gene call, TRBD1, has no DNA to confirm it. This CDR3 has 15 residues. Germline values: CDR1 SGHTA, CDR2 FQGNSA. The chain's CDR3 is CASSWGTGDGETQYF.

V is TRBV21-1 and J is TRBJ2-1; TCRdb picks TRBD1, but there is no DNA to check that call. TRBV21-1 corresponds to a pseudogene. The CDR3 extends over 15 amino acids. Here the CDR3 reads CASSKAADRYNEQFF.

This chain uses TRBV7-9 with TRBJ2-2; the D gene TCRdb calls, TRBD1, cannot be checked with no DNA. CDR1 is SEHNR, CDR2 FQNEAQ, per germline (reference sequence). The CDR3 has 15 residues. CDR3 in amino acids: CASGDRDGYTGELFF.

The rearrangement uses TRBV7-9 and TRBJ2-5; TCRdb designates TRBD1, a call that cannot be tested without DNA. Looked up from germline, CDR1 is SEHNR and CDR2 is FQNEAQ (reference sequence). The CDR3 consists of 14 residues. This chain's CDR3 is CASSTRTHWETQYF.

V gene TRBV28 combines with J gene TRBJ2-1; with no DNA, the TCRdb D assignment of TRBD2 cannot be verified. This CDR3 has 17 amino acids. CDR1 and CDR2 from the germline V gene are MDHEN and SYDVKM. This CDR3 is CASSLVLAGGSYNEQFF. The full variable domain, rest sourced from reference TRBV28 and TRBJ2-1, is DVKVTQSSRYLVKRTGEKVFLECVQDMDHENMFWYRQDPGLGLRLIYFSYDVKMKEKGDIPEGYSVSREKKERFSLILESASTNQTSMYLCASSLVLAGGSYNEQFFGPGTRLTVL.

The gene calls are TRBV28 and TRBJ2-7. Germline V CDR1 and CDR2: MDHEN, SYDVKM. The CDR3 is made up of 13 amino acids. The CDR3 is CAVGEGGFYEQYF.

The rearrangement links TRBV7-8 to TRBJ2-1; TCRdb names TRBD2, which stays unverified in the absence of DNA. This CDR3 is built from 18 residues. Germline V gene lookup returns CDR1 SGHVS and CDR2 FQNEAQ. The CDR3 sequence is CASSPHWVAGGPVNEQFF. The full variable domain, in which reference TRBV7-8 and TRBJ2-1 provide the parts outside the CDR3, is GAGVSQSPRYKVAKRGQDVALRCDPISGHVSLFWYQQALGQGPEFLTYFQNEAQLDKSGLPSDRFFAERPEGSVSTLKIQRTQQEDSAVYLCASSPHWVAGGPVNEQFFGPGTRLTVL.

V and J are TRBV4-3 and TRBJ1-2. This CDR3 is 14 amino acids long. CDR1 and CDR2 (germline): LGHNA, YSLEER. The CDR3: CASSQDGDTGGYTF.

The gene calls are TRBV28 and TRBJ2-5; TCRdb picks TRBD2, but there is no DNA to check that call. Germline-derived CDR1 and CDR2 are MDHEN and SYDVKM. The CDR3 covers 14 residues. CDR3 loop: CASSAHQGGETQYF.

The J gene is TRBJ2-5, the V gene TRBV15; the D call from TCRdb, TRBD1, cannot be confirmed without DNA. The CDR3 is made up of 15 amino acids. Germline CDR1 and CDR2: LNHNV and YYDKDF (reference sequence). The CDR3 reads CATSRVSTGEETQYF.

This sequence joins TRBV12-3 or TRBV12-4 and TRBJ2-7; TCRdb picks TRBD2, but there is no DNA to check that call. This CDR3 spans 15 amino acids. This CDR3 reads CASSLLAGAFYEQYF.

The chain has TRBV7-9 and TRBJ1-2; TCRdb picks TRBD1, but there is no DNA to check that call. CDR1 is SEHNR and CDR2 is FQNEAQ in the germline V gene (reference sequence). CDR3 length: 14 residues. CDR3 loop: CASSRQGDTYGYTF.

The V gene is TRBV4-1, the J gene TRBJ2-1; TCRdb returns TRBD1, unconfirmable since there is no DNA. Germline assignment: CDR1 MGHRA and CDR2 YSYEKL. The CDR3 runs to 17 residues. This CDR3 reads CASSQMGQGGEGNEQFF.

The chain joins TRBV24-1 to TRBJ2-5; there is no DNA to check the TCRdb D call of TRBD1. The CDR3 runs to 13 residues. The germline CDR1 and CDR2 sequences are KGHDR and SFDVKD. This CDR3 reads CATSDRRGRGQYF.

The rearrangement uses TRBV3-1 and TRBJ1-1; TCRdb calls TRBD1, which cannot be checked without DNA. CDR3 length: 17 residues. Germline V gene sequence: CDR1 LGHDT, CDR2 YNNKEL (reference sequence). CDR3 loop: CASSQTGPSLLNTEAFF.